These 16 T cell receptor beta chains were all obtained from the same sample, sequenced in a study of blood T cell repertoires in COVID-19. Some clones are missing from TCRdb's copy, which holds only in-frame ones; the method was immunoSEQ multiplex PCR. The sample holds hundreds of thousands of clones; about 89% are singletons and the top ten take about 6%. The sequencing input was peripheral blood. Source of these receptors: a woman in her fifties or sixties with COVID-19, enrolled during active disease.

The J gene is TRBJ1-2, the V gene TRBV7-2; D not certain. The CDR3 is made up of 13 amino acids. CDR1 and CDR2 from the germline V gene are SGHTA and FQGNSA. Trimming stripped 2 bases from V and 4 bases from J, with 8 bases between. CDR3 bases: TGTGCCAGCAGCTTACAGGCCTCCTATGGCTACACCTTC. It codes for CASSLQASYGYTF. The variable domain in full, with the rest retrieved from reference TRBV7-2 and TRBJ1-2, is GAGVSQSPSNKVTEKGKDVELRCDPISGHTALYWYRQSLGQGLEFLIYFQGNSAPDKSGLPSDRFSAERTGGSVSTLTIQRTQQEDSAVYLCASSLQASYGYTFGSGTRLTVV.

This clone was found once. V gene TRBV5-1 combines with J gene TRBJ2-4; D is perhaps TRBD1 (6 bases). V lost 0 bases and J lost 6, with 13 bases in between. The CDR3 runs 15 residues. Germline CDR1 and CDR2: SGHRS and YFSETQ. Here the CDR3 reads CASSLAWGHGNIQYF. The CDR3 DNA follows: TGCGCCAGCAGCTTGGCTTGGGGGCATGGAAACATTCAGTACTTC.

The chain carries TRBV3-1 (or the pseudogene TRBV3-2) and TRBJ2-3, with D tentatively TRBD2 (6 bases). The CDR3 has 23 amino acids. The V end lost 4 bases, the J end lost 0 bases, and 35 bases lay between the germline ends. Germline assignment: CDR1 LGHDT and CDR2 YNNKEL (reference sequence). CDR3 in amino acids: CASSPRRRRGGTSNNTSTDTQYF. The CDR3 nucleotides are TGTGCCAGCAGCCCCCGGAGACGGAGAGGAGGGACCAGCAATAATACTAGCACAGATACGCAGTATTTT.

This clone was picked up a small number of times. The identical CDR3 is also encoded by other nucleotide sequences in the sample. The V gene is TRBV10-3, the J gene TRBJ2-7; D unclear. With 6 bases removed from V and 0 bases from J, the gap between germline ends came to 6 bases. The CDR3 sequence is 12 residues long. Germline V CDR1 and CDR2: ENHRY, SYGVKD. The CDR3 loop reads CAISPSSYEQYF. CDR3 DNA: TGTGCCATCAGCCCTAGCTCCTACGAGCAGTACTTC.

J is TRBJ1-6 and V is TRBV7-9; D gene unclear. The CDR3 runs 13 residues. The germline gives CDR1 SEHNR, CDR2 FQNEAQ (reference sequence). Trimming removed 0 bases from V and 7 bases from J, with 4 bases in between. The CDR3 coding sequence is TGTGCCAGCAGCTTAGCAGAGAATTCACCCCTCCACTTT. Its translation is CASSLAENSPLHF.

This sequence joins TRBV6-5 and TRBJ2-7; the match to TRBD1 covers 11 bases. The trim removed 2 bases at V and 3 bases at J, leaving 0 bases unmatched. The CDR3 contains 14 residues. Germline V lookup: CDR1 MNHEY, CDR2 SVGAGI. The CDR3 protein is CASSYGTGGYEQYF. The DNA of the CDR3 is TGTGCCAGCAGTTACGGGACAGGGGGCTACGAGCAGTACTTC.

This clone was observed once. This rearrangement joins TRBV4-3 to TRBJ2-1, with TRBD2 as a possible D gene (5 bases). CDR3 length: 16 residues. Between the trimmed V and J ends, which lost 1 base and 6 bases, there was a span of 16 bases. CDR1 is LGHNA, CDR2 YSLEER, per germline. This chain's CDR3 is CASSQVHGLGSNEQFF. The CDR3 DNA reads TGCGCCAGCAGCCAAGTTCACGGGCTAGGGAGCAATGAGCAGTTCTTC.

J is TRBJ1-1 and V is TRBV7-2; TRBD1 matches at 7 bases. Germline V gene lookup returns CDR1 SGHTA and CDR2 FQGNSA. The CDR3 length is 14 residues. Trimming removed 5 bases from V and 5 bases from J; junction bases left unmatched: 8. The CDR3 here is CASSVQGRSTEAFF. The CDR3, as DNA: TGTGCCAGCAGCGTACAGGGGAGGAGTACTGAAGCTTTCTTT.

The chain links TRBV5-5 to TRBJ1-2, with TRBD1 as a possible D gene (6 bases). V gave up 0 bases and J gave up 4 bases, with 13 bases separating them. Germline CDR1 is SGHKS and CDR2 is YYEKEE (reference sequence). The CDR3 is 15 residues long. The CDR3 protein is CASSLGGGEGYGYTF. In DNA form, the CDR3 reads TGTGCCAGCAGCTTGGGCGGGGGCGAAGGCTATGGCTACACCTTC.

This sequence joins TRBV9 and TRBJ2-1; D remains ambiguous. CDR1 and CDR2 (germline): SGDLS, YYNGEE. The CDR3 consists of 15 residues. V gave up 3 bases and J gave up 4 bases, with 14 bases separating them. The CDR3 sequence: CASSALGPVYNEQFF. The CDR3 DNA reads as TGTGCCAGCAGCGCGCTAGGTCCCGTTTACAATGAGCAGTTCTTC.

For this clone: This specimen includes other DNA sequences encoding the same CDR3. The chain couples TRBV27 to TRBJ2-1; 7 bases are a match to TRBD1. V lost 0 bases and J lost 7; bases outside the gene matches: 6. Germline V CDR1 and CDR2: MNHEY, SMNVEV (reference sequence). The CDR3 sequence is 15 residues long. CDR3 protein: CASSLSRGLLNEQFF. The CDR3 coding sequence is TGTGCCAGCAGTTTATCTAGGGGGCTTTTAAATGAGCAGTTCTTC.

This clone has a handful of counts. The chain combines TRBV30 with TRBJ2-7; 11 positions match TRBD2. Germline values: CDR1 GTSNPN, CDR2 SVGIG (reference sequence). The V and J ends lost 3 bases and 2 bases, in that order; junction bases with no gene match: 6. The CDR3 runs to 15 residues. The CDR3 bases are TGTGCCTGGAGGCGGACTAGCGGGTACACCTACGAGCAGTACTTC. It specifies CAWRRTSGYTYEQYF.

This clone was counted a single time. V gene TRBV5-4 combines with J gene TRBJ1-1; TRBD1 matches at 7 bases. Per germline, CDR1 SGHNT and CDR2 YYREEE (reference sequence). The CDR3 covers 14 residues. Trimming removed 4 bases from V and 5 bases from J; junction bases left unmatched: 8. CDR3 coding DNA: TGTGCCAGCAGCCGAGGGGGCTTAGGAACTGAAGCTTTCTTT. Protein product: CASSRGGLGTEAFF.

The J gene is TRBJ1-1, the V gene TRBV2; 7 bases are shared with TRBD1. Germline values: CDR1 SNHLY, CDR2 FYNNEI. The CDR3 has 14 residues. V was clipped by 10 bases and J by 5 bases; unmatched bases: 13. CDR3 protein: CATTIRQGETEAFF. CDR3 sequence (DNA): TGTGCCACCACTATCCGACAGGGCGAGACTGAAGCTTTCTTT.

The chain's CDR3 is CASSQSGGGQPQHF. CDR3 DNA: TGTGCCAGCAGCCAATCCGGGGGTGGACAGCCCCAGCATTTT. The chain has TRBV16 and TRBJ1-5; D might be TRBD1 (5 bases). Germline CDR1 KGHSY, CDR2 FQNENV. Trimming shortened V by 0 bases and J by 7 bases, and 10 bases separated the two germline ends. The CDR3 sequence is 14 residues long.

V and J are TRBV5-1 and TRBJ2-7; D is unresolved. This CDR3 region has 14 residues. The V gene lost 4 bases and the J gene lost 0 bases, with 11 bases spanning the gap. The germline V gene encodes CDR1 SGHRS and CDR2 YFSETQ. CDR3: CASSLRPASYEQYF. The CDR3 nucleotides are TGCGCCAGCAGCCTGAGGCCAGCCTCCTACGAGCAGTACTTC.